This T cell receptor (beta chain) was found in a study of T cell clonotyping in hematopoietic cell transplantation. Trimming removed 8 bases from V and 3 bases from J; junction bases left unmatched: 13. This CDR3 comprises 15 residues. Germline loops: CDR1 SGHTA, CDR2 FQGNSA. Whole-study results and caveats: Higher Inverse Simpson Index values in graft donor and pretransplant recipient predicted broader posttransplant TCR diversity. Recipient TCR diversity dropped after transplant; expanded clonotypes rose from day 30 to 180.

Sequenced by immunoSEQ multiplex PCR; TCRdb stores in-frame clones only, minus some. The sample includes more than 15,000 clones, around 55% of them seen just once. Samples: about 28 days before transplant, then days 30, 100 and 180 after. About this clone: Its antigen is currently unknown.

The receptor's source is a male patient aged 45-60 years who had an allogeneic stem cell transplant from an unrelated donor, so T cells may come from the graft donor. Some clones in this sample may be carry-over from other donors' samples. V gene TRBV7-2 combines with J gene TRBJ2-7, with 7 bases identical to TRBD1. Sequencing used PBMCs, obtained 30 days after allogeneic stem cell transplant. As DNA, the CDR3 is TGTGCCAGCGGGAGTTCTGGTGGGACAGACTACGAGCAGTACTTC. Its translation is CASGSSGGTDYEQYF. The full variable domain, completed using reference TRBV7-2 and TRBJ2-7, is GAGVSQSPSNKVTEKGKDVELRCDPISGHTALYWYRQSLGQGLEFLIYFQGNSAPDKSGLPSDRFSAERTGGSVSTLTIQRTQQEDSAVYLCASGSSGGTDYEQYFGPGTRLTVT.